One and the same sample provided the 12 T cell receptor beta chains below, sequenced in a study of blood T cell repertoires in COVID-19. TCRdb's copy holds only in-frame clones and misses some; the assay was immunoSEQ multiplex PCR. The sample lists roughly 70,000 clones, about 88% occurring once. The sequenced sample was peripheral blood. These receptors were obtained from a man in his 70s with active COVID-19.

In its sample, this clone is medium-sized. DNA for the CDR3: TGTGCCAGTAGTCCCTTGGGCCGAAGCTCCTACGAGCAGTACTTC. This encodes CASSPLGRSSYEQYF. The rearrangement links TRBV19 to TRBJ2-7; D unclear. Per the germline V gene, CDR1 is LNHDA and CDR2 is SQIVND (reference sequence). V was shortened by 5 bases and J by 0 bases, with 14 bases between the two germline ends. The CDR3 runs 15 residues.

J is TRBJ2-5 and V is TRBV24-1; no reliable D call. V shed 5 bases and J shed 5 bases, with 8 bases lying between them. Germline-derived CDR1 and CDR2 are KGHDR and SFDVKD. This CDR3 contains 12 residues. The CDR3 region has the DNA TGTGCCACCAGTGCCCCCGGGGAGACCCAGTACTTC. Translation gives CATSAPGETQYF.

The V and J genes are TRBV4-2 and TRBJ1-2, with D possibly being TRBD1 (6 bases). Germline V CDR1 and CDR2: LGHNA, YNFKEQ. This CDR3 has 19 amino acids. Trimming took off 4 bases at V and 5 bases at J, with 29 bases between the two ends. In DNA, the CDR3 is TGTGCCAGCAGCCCCAATCGAGGGGGGGACATCTCCCCTCTATATGGCTACACCTTC. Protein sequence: CASSPNRGGDISPLYGYTF.

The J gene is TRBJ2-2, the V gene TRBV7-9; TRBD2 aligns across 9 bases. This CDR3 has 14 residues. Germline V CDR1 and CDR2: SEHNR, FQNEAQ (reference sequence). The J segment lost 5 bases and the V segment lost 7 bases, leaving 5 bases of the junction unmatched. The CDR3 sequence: CASIAGERTGELFF. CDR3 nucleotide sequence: TGTGCCAGCATAGCGGGGGAAAGGACCGGGGAGCTGTTTTTT.

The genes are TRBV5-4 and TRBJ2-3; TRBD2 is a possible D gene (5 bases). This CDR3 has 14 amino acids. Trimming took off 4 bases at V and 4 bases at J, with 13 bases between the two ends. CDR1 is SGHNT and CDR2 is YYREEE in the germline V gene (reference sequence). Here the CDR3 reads CASSGRTVSDTQYF. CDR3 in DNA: TGTGCCAGCAGCGGCCGGACTGTGTCAGATACGCAGTATTTT.

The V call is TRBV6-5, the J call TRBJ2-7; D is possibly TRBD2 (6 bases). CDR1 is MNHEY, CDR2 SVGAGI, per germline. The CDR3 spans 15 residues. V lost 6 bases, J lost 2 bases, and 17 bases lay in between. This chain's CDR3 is CASRLRPGGAYEQYF. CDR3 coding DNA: TGTGCCAGCAGACTTCGCCCCGGGGGTGCCTACGAGCAGTACTTC.

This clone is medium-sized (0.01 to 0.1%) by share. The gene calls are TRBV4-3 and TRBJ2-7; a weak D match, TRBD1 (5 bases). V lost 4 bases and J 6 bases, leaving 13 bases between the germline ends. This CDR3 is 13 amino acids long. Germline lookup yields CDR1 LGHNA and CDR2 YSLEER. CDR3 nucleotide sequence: TGCGCCAGCAGCCGGGGCAGGGCCAGCGAGCAGTACTTC. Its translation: CASSRGRASEQYF.

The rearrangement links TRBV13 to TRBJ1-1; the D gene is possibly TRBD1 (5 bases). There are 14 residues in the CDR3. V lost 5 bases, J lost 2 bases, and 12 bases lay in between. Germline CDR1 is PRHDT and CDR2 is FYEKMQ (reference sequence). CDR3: CASSGGTRNTEAFF. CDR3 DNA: TGTGCCAGCAGCGGCGGGACCAGAAACACTGAAGCTTTCTTT.

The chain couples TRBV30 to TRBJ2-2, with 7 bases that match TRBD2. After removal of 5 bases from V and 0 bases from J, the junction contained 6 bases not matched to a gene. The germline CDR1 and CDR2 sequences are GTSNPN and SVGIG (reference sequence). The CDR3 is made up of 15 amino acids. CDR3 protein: CAWGGDYANTGELFF. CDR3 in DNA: TGTGCCTGGGGCGGGGACTATGCGAACACCGGGGAGCTGTTTTTT.

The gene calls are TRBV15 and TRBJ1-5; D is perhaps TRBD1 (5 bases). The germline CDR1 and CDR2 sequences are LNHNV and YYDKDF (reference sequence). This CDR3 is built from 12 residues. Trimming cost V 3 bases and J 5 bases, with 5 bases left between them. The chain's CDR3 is CATSRTDQPQHF. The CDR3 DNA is TGTGCCACCAGCAGGACAGATCAGCCCCAGCATTTT.

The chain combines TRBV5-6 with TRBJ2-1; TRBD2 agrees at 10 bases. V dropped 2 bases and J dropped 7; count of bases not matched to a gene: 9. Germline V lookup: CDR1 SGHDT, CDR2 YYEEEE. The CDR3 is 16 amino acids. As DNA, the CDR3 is TGTGCCAGCAGCTTTCTGTATAGCGGGAGGTGGAATGAGCAGTTCTTC. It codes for CASSFLYSGRWNEQFF.

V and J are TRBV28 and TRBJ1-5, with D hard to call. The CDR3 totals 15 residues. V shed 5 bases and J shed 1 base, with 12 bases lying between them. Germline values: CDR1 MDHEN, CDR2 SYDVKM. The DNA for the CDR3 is TGTGCCAGCAGTGGCGGCAGAGGGAGCAATCAGCCCCAGCATTTT. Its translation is CASSGGRGSNQPQHF.